This section outlines one TCR beta chain sequence together with its context. J was trimmed by 5 bases and V by 8 bases; bases with no gene match: 9. The CDR3 loop spans 14 amino acids. Germline CDR1 and CDR2: KGHSH and LQKENI. The data are from a study of blood T cell repertoires in COVID-19. Study summary: COVID-19 samples from acute and convalescent phases originated in the United States, Italy and Spain. From T cells, B-cell-depleted T cells, or PBMCs came the material, which was cDNA or gDNA.

The protocol was immunoSEQ multiplex PCR, while the TCRdb copy is restricted to in-frame clones and leaves out a portion. The data hold tens of thousands of clones, with about 86% observed a single time. Sequenced material: peripheral blood. The rearrangement joins TRBV18 to TRBJ1-1; 9 nucleotides line up with TRBD1. The TCR comes from a man in his 70s with acute or convalescent COVID-19. The CDR3 is CASEGTGSLTEAFF. CDR3 DNA sequence: TGTGCCAGCGAGGGGACAGGGTCGTTGACTGAAGCTTTCTTT. Combining the CDR3 with reference TRBV18 and TRBJ1-1 gives the whole variable domain NAGVMQNPRHLVRRRGQEARLRCSPMKGHSHVYWYRQLPEEGLKFMVYLQKENIIDESGMPKERFSAEFPKEGPSILRIQQVVRGDSAAYFCASEGTGSLTEAFFGQGTRLTVV.